Listed below are T cell receptor beta chains from one sample, sequenced in a study of response to subunit inactivated influenza vaccine. MiXCR, applied by TCRdb to the RT-PCR reads, yields one record per CDR3 protein. The sample yields about 780,000 distinct CDR3 sequences, roughly 20% seen once. Sequenced material: PBMCs from blood, taken more than 4 days after vaccination. The receptor source for this set is a man between 50 and 59 years old who received an inactivated influenza vaccine. Each CDR3 is given with its conserved first and last residue. The D gene is left open where the match is weak. Some rows mark clone size as missing; the rest say once, few, many or name a class of expanded clone.

v_gene: TRBV7-2
abundance: few
d_gene: .
j_gene: TRBJ2-4
CDR3aa: CASSPTVGGLAKNIQYF
CDR3nt: TGTGCCAGCAGCCCAACGGTCGGGGGCTTAGCCAAAAACATTCAGTACTTC

v_gene: TRBV20-1
abundance: few
d_gene: .
j_gene: TRBJ2-5
CDR3aa: CSANRVFVGTQYF
CDR3nt: TGCAGTGCTAACAGGGTGTTCGTAGGGACCCAGTACTTC

v_gene: TRBV3-1
abundance: .
d_gene: .
j_gene: TRBJ1-1
CDR3aa: CASSRYSSTEAFF
CDR3nt: TGTGCCAGCAGCCGATATTCTTCCACTGAAGCTTTCTTT

v_gene: TRBV20-1
abundance: few
d_gene: TRBD1
j_gene: TRBJ1-5
CDR3aa: CSARADREDGQPQHF
CDR3nt: TGCAGTGCTAGGGCGGACAGGGAAGATGGCCAGCCCCAGCATTTT

v_gene: TRBV6-1
abundance: many
d_gene: .
j_gene: TRBJ1-6
CDR3aa: CASRGQGIDSYNSPLHF
CDR3nt: TGTGCCAGCAGAGGTCAGGGGATCGACTCCTATAATTCACCCCTCCACTTT

v_gene: TRBV20-1
abundance: .
d_gene: .
j_gene: TRBJ1-5
CDR3aa: CSANTRSLNQPQHF
CDR3nt: TGCAGTGCTAATACACGCTCACTGAATCAGCCCCAGCATTTT

v_gene: TRBV7-8
abundance: .
d_gene: .
j_gene: TRBJ2-3
CDR3aa: CAATPGEADTQYF
CDR3nt: TGTGCCGCCACCCCCGGGGAAGCAGATACGCAGTATTTT

v_gene: TRBV24-1
abundance: few
d_gene: .
j_gene: TRBJ2-1
CDR3aa: CATSEPGTQGDEQFF
CDR3nt: TGTGCCACCAGTGAACCCGGGACTCAAGGGGATGAGCAGTTCTTC

v_gene: TRBV28
abundance: few
d_gene: .
j_gene: TRBJ2-1
CDR3aa: CASSTRRENPGNEQFF
CDR3nt: TGTGCCAGCAGCACCCGTAGGGAAAACCCGGGGAATGAGCAGTTCTTC

v_gene: TRBV5-1
abundance: few
d_gene: .
j_gene: TRBJ2-5
CDR3aa: CASSFDTGIETQYF
CDR3nt: TGCGCCAGCAGCTTTGACACAGGGATAGAGACCCAGTACTTC

v_gene: TRBV20-1
abundance: .
d_gene: TRBD2
j_gene: TRBJ2-1
CDR3aa: CSARGAGGPLEQFF
CDR3nt: TGCAGTGCCAGGGGTGCGGGAGGGCCACTTGAGCAGTTCTTC

v_gene: TRBV2
abundance: .
d_gene: .
j_gene: TRBJ1-1
CDR3aa: CASTTIRGNTEAFF
CDR3nt: TGTGCCAGCACTACGATCCGGGGGAACACTGAAGCTTTCTTT

v_gene: TRBV15
abundance: .
d_gene: .
j_gene: TRBJ1-1
CDR3aa: CATSREQYTEAFF
CDR3nt: TGTGCCACCAGCAGAGAACAGTACACTGAAGCTTTCTTT

v_gene: TRBV5-6
abundance: few
d_gene: TRBD1
j_gene: TRBJ2-1
CDR3aa: CASSSGQGLNNEQFF
CDR3nt: TGTGCCAGCAGCTCCGGACAGGGATTAAACAATGAGCAGTTCTTC

v_gene: TRBV20-1
abundance: .
d_gene: TRBD2
j_gene: TRBJ2-3
CDR3aa: CSAPHSGTRLNTQYF
CDR3nt: TGCAGTGCTCCTCATAGCGGGACGAGGCTCAATACGCAGTATTTT

v_gene: TRBV12-3/TRBV12-4
abundance: few
d_gene: .
j_gene: TRBJ1-2
CDR3aa: CASSLLGAYGYTF
CDR3nt: TGTGCCAGCAGTTTACTGGGGGCCTATGGCTACACCTTC

v_gene: TRBV18
abundance: .
d_gene: TRBD1
j_gene: TRBJ2-1
CDR3aa: CARSTRQGENEQFF
CDR3nt: TGTGCCCGCTCAACTAGACAGGGCGAGAATGAGCAGTTCTTC

v_gene: TRBV29-1
abundance: .
d_gene: TRBD2
j_gene: TRBJ2-1
CDR3aa: CSLSIAGGFSNEQFF
CDR3nt: TGCAGCCTGTCAATAGCGGGAGGGTTCTCCAATGAGCAGTTCTTC

v_gene: TRBV15
abundance: few
d_gene: .
j_gene: TRBJ2-1
CDR3aa: CATSRDQRGLRGEQFF
CDR3nt: TGTGCCACCAGCAGAGATCAACGGGGCCTCCGTGGGGAGCAGTTCTTC

v_gene: TRBV9
abundance: few
d_gene: TRBD1
j_gene: TRBJ2-5
CDR3aa: CASSVTTGVGETQYF
CDR3nt: TGTGCCAGCAGCGTAACCACAGGGGTGGGAGAGACCCAGTACTTC

v_gene: TRBV7-2
abundance: few
d_gene: .
j_gene: TRBJ2-2
CDR3aa: CASSLVGRQSTTGELFF
CDR3nt: TGTGCCAGCAGCTTAGTCGGAAGGCAATCGACCACCGGGGAGCTGTTTTTT

v_gene: TRBV29-1
abundance: .
d_gene: .
j_gene: TRBJ1-5
CDR3aa: CSVAGGPANQPQHF
CDR3nt: TGCAGCGTCGCCGGGGGACCAGCTAATCAGCCCCAGCATTTT

v_gene: TRBV7-8
abundance: .
d_gene: TRBD2
j_gene: TRBJ2-1
CDR3aa: CASSLGLAGEYSGYNEQFF
CDR3nt: TGTGCCAGCAGCCTGGGGCTAGCGGGAGAATATTCGGGATACAATGAGCAGTTCTTC

v_gene: TRBV20-1
abundance: few
d_gene: TRBD2
j_gene: TRBJ2-5
CDR3aa: CSARGSRLAARETQYF
CDR3nt: TGCAGTGCTAGAGGTTCCAGACTAGCGGCGAGGGAGACCCAGTACTTC

v_gene: TRBV5-1
abundance: .
d_gene: TRBD1
j_gene: TRBJ2-4
CDR3aa: CASSLEQGANIQYF
CDR3nt: TGCGCCAGCAGCTTGGAACAGGGGGCAAACATTCAGTACTTC

v_gene: TRBV7-6
abundance: few
d_gene: TRBD2
j_gene: TRBJ2-3
CDR3aa: CASSLAGAGAASSTDTQYF
CDR3nt: TGTGCCAGCAGCTTAGCGGGAGCGGGGGCCGCTTCTAGCACAGATACGCAGTATTTT

v_gene: TRBV11-2
abundance: many
d_gene: TRBD2
j_gene: TRBJ2-1
CDR3aa: CASSYTSGGYEQFF
CDR3nt: TGTGCCAGCAGCTACACTAGCGGGGGCTATGAGCAGTTCTTC

v_gene: TRBV19
abundance: .
d_gene: .
j_gene: TRBJ1-2
CDR3aa: CASSISWIYGYTF
CDR3nt: TGTGCCAGTAGTATATCATGGATCTATGGCTACACCTTC

v_gene: TRBV5-1
abundance: .
d_gene: .
j_gene: TRBJ1-4
CDR3aa: CASSSGRTTNEKLFF
CDR3nt: TGCGCCAGCAGCTCAGGACGGACAACTAATGAAAAACTGTTTTTT

v_gene: TRBV15
abundance: .
d_gene: .
j_gene: TRBJ2-5
CDR3aa: CATSREGPAETQYF
CDR3nt: TGTGCCACCAGCAGAGAAGGCCCGGCGGAGACCCAGTACTTC

v_gene: TRBV20-1
abundance: .
d_gene: .
j_gene: TRBJ1-1
CDR3aa: CSAIGGSTAFTEAFF
CDR3nt: TGCAGTGCTATAGGGGGAAGCACCGCTTTCACTGAAGCTTTCTTT

v_gene: TRBV5-1
abundance: .
d_gene: TRBD1
j_gene: TRBJ1-2
CDR3aa: CASSLSGTGQDGYTF
CDR3nt: TGCGCCAGCAGCTTGTCTGGGACAGGGCAAGATGGCTACACCTTC

v_gene: TRBV18
abundance: .
d_gene: .
j_gene: TRBJ1-3
CDR3aa: CASSPQVSGNTIYF
CDR3nt: TGTGCCAGCTCACCCCAGGTCTCTGGAAACACCATATATTTT

v_gene: TRBV5-6
abundance: .
d_gene: TRBD2
j_gene: TRBJ2-5
CDR3aa: CASASGGETQYF
CDR3nt: TGTGCCAGCGCCTCGGGAGGGGAGACGCAGTACTTC